What follows describes a single T cell receptor (beta chain). This sample stems from a study of cytomegalovirus exposure and HLA in healthy donors. V shed 3 bases, J shed 2 bases, and the junction held 2 bases outside the gene matches. Germline V gene data show CDR1 as GTSNPN and CDR2 as SVGIG (reference sequence). CDR3 length: 14 amino acids. 13 Jbeta primers and 60 Vbeta primers were used for the PCR. Libraries were prepared by immunoSEQ multiplex PCR; TCRdb keeps only in-frame clonotypes and omits some of them. The sample lists over 100,000 clones, over 60% occurring once. Input material: PBMCs. The sequence was obtained from a man younger than 40 in good health and CMV-seropositive. The J gene is TRBJ2-7, the V gene TRBV30, with 12 bases that match TRBD2. CDR3 sequence: CAWRASGGAYEQYF. In nucleotides, the CDR3 is TGTGCCTGGAGGGCTAGCGGGGGGGCCTACGAGCAGTACTTC.